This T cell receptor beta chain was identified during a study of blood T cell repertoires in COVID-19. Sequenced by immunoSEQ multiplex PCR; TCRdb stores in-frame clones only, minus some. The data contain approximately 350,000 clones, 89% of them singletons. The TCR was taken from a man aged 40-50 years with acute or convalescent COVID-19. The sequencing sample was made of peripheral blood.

CDR3 loop: CASSPMRLADSYEQYF. In nucleotides, the CDR3 is TGTGCCAGCTCACCAATGCGGCTAGCGGATTCCTACGAGCAGTACTTC. The J gene is TRBJ2-7, the V gene TRBV18, with 7 positions matching TRBD2. There are 16 residues in the CDR3. The V gene end was trimmed by 2 bases and the J gene end by 1 base; junction bases not matched to a gene: 8. Germline V lookup: CDR1 KGHSH, CDR2 LQKENI.